This entry lists 26 T cell receptor beta chains sequenced from one sample in a study of CD8+ T cells in alopecia areata. Treatment described: oral pan-JAK inhibitor, 5-10 mg twice daily. Extracted from the samples, RNA was reverse transcribed into cDNA to serve as the sequencing template. Clones were sequenced by immunoSEQ multiplex PCR, and TCRdb holds only the in-frame ones, with some missing. The sample carries around 300,000 clones, roughly 60% recorded once. The material was CD4+ T cells sorted from blood, obtained at week 52, from a patient treated with tofacitinib. These receptors originate from a human donor with alopecia areata.

A word on this clone: An end of the junction differs from the germline gene, which may be a read error. The V and J genes are TRBV29-1 and TRBJ1-2; the D is unclear. CDR3 length: 12 residues. Germline assignment: CDR1 SQVTM and CDR2 ANQGSEA. The CDR3 loop reads CSFEAPNYGYTF. The DNA for the CDR3 is TGCAGCTTTGAGGCCCCGAACTATGGCTACACCTTC.

J is TRBJ2-7 and V is TRBV30; 8 bases align to TRBD1. Germline-derived CDR1 and CDR2 are GTSNPN and SVGIG (reference sequence). The V gene end was trimmed by 3 bases and the J gene end by 4 bases; junction bases not matched to a gene: 8. There are 14 residues in the CDR3. CDR3 amino acids: CAWSSDRGPYEQYF. The CDR3 coding sequence is TGTGCCTGGAGCAGTGACAGGGGCCCGTACGAGCAGTACTTC.

The chain uses TRBV5-1 and TRBJ2-1; D perhaps matches TRBD2 (6 bases). The V gene lost 3 bases and the J gene lost 0 bases, with 10 bases spanning the gap. CDR1 SGHRS and CDR2 YFSETQ come from the germline V gene. The CDR3 is made up of 15 amino acids. Written as DNA, the CDR3 is TGCGCCAGCAGCTCTAGCGTGAGCTCCTACAATGAGCAGTTCTTC. It yields the protein CASSSSVSSYNEQFF.

The J gene is TRBJ2-2, the V gene TRBV5-1; perhaps D is TRBD1 or TRBD2 (5 bases each). The CDR3 has 13 amino acids. Germline CDR1 and CDR2: SGHRS and YFSETQ. V lost 4 bases and J lost 6, with 10 bases in between. The DNA for the CDR3 is TGCGCCAGCAGCGAGGGGCTCGCCGGGGAGCTGTTTTTT. Amino acid sequence: CASSEGLAGELFF.

The chain has TRBV6-5 and TRBJ2-5; perhaps TRBD2 as D (5 bases). V lost 9 bases to trimming and J lost 0 bases, with 17 bases between them. Germline V gene sequence: CDR1 MNHEY, CDR2 SVGAGI. The CDR3 length is 15 residues. CDR3 in DNA: TGTGCCAGTATGGGGAGTCAGCCGCACCAAGAGACCCAGTACTTC. Protein product: CASMGSQPHQETQYF.

The V and J genes are TRBV29-1 and TRBJ2-1; tentative D call: TRBD1 (6 bases). V was cut by 4 bases and J by 5 bases, with 9 bases left in between. This CDR3 is built from 12 residues. CDR1 and CDR2 from the germline V gene are SQVTM and ANQGSEA. For the CDR3, the DNA is TGCAGCGTTGGGGGGCGGCACAATGAGCAGTTCTTC. Translating gives CSVGGRHNEQFF.

This clone was detected only once. The rearrangement joins TRBV5-1 to TRBJ2-2; 12 bases agree with TRBD2. Looked up from germline, CDR1 is SGHRS and CDR2 is YFSETQ. Trimming cost V 5 bases and J 0 bases; bases outside gene matches: 5. This CDR3 spans 17 amino acids. The CDR3 nucleotides read TGCGCCAGCAGTTTGACTAGCGGGGGTTCGAACACCGGGGAGCTGTTTTTT. This translates into CASSLTSGGSNTGELFF.

The gene calls are TRBV5-1 and TRBJ2-3, with unresolved D. The CDR3 is made up of 14 amino acids. V lost 7 bases, J lost 1 base, and 13 bases lay in between. Germline loops: CDR1 SGHRS, CDR2 YFSETQ. The CDR3, as DNA: TGCGCCAGCGCCTTCGAAGGGCGCACAGATACGCAGTATTTT. It codes for CASAFEGRTDTQYF. Full variable domain (outside the CDR3, taken from reference TRBV5-1 and TRBJ2-3): KAGVTQTPRYLIKTRGQQVTLSCSPISGHRSVSWYQQTPGQGLQFLFEYFSETQRNKGNFPGRFSGRQFSNSRSEMNVSTLELGDSALYLCASAFEGRTDTQYFGPGTRLTVL.

This rearrangement joins TRBV7-2 to TRBJ1-5; the match to TRBD1 covers 8 bases. CDR3 length: 15 residues. The V gene's germline CDR1 is SGHTA and CDR2 FQGNSA. After removal of 1 base from V and 5 bases from J, the junction contained 4 bases not matched to a gene. CDR3 coding DNA: TGTGCCAGCAGCTTAGACGGACAGGGCTATCAGCCCCAGCATTTT. Residues: CASSLDGQGYQPQHF.

The chain uses TRBV30 and TRBJ1-2; no clear D. This CDR3 region has 14 residues. Trimming cost V 3 bases and J 6 bases, with 17 bases left between them. Per germline, CDR1 GTSNPN and CDR2 SVGIG (reference sequence). The CDR3 here is CAWSKSVFVHGYTF. CDR3 coding DNA: TGTGCCTGGAGCAAGTCTGTCTTCGTGCATGGCTACACCTTC.

This clone has a handful of counts. This chain connects TRBV5-1 to TRBJ1-1, with D tentatively TRBD1 (5 bases). The germline gives CDR1 SGHRS, CDR2 YFSETQ. V was trimmed by 2 bases and J by 1 base, leaving 18 bases between them. The CDR3 contains 17 residues. The CDR3 spells CASSLQVPATPNTEAFF. The CDR3 DNA reads TGCGCCAGCAGCTTACAGGTCCCCGCTACCCCGAACACTGAAGCTTTCTTT. Based on the CDR3 plus reference TRBV5-1 and TRBJ1-1, the full variable domain is KAGVTQTPRYLIKTRGQQVTLSCSPISGHRSVSWYQQTPGQGLQFLFEYFSETQRNKGNFPGRFSGRQFSNSRSEMNVSTLELGDSALYLCASSLQVPATPNTEAFFGQGTRLTVV.

The chain couples TRBV2 to TRBJ2-3; D unresolved. Germline loops: CDR1 SNHLY, CDR2 FYNNEI. CDR3 length: 16 amino acids. The V end lost 1 base, the J end lost 2 bases, and 13 bases lay between the germline ends. CDR3 loop: CASSEESQLPTDTQYF. In DNA form, the CDR3 reads TGTGCCAGCAGTGAAGAAAGCCAGCTCCCCACAGATACGCAGTATTTT.

This clone came up a few times. This rearrangement joins TRBV29-1 to TRBJ2-2; D is unclear. The CDR3 is made up of 14 amino acids. V was shortened by 7 bases and J by 0 bases, with 12 bases between the two germline ends. Looked up from germline, CDR1 is SQVTM and CDR2 is ANQGSEA. CDR3 sequence (DNA): TGCAGCGCTGTGGCTACCTCGAACACCGGGGAGCTGTTTTTT. It specifies CSAVATSNTGELFF.

As to this clone: An end of the junction differs from the germline gene, which may be a read error. Distinct nucleotide sequences in the sample also encode this CDR3. This rearrangement joins TRBV30 to TRBJ2-4; D might be TRBD2 (5 bases). The CDR3 loop spans 15 amino acids. CDR1 is GTSNPN and CDR2 is SVGIG in the germline V gene (reference sequence). CDR3 coding DNA: TGTGCCTTGGAACGGCCGGAGCTAGCCAAAAACATTCAATACTTC. This encodes CALERPELAKNIQYF.

This clone has only a few counts. The chain carries TRBV29-1 and TRBJ2-3; 8 bases line up with TRBD2. The CDR3 extends over 14 amino acids. With V trimmed by 6 bases and J by 2 bases, 7 bases remained unmatched. Germline V gene lookup returns CDR1 SQVTM and CDR2 ANQGSEA. The CDR3 DNA is TGCAGCGTCGCCGGACTAGCACCCACAGATACGCAGTATTTT. It translates to CSVAGLAPTDTQYF.

This clone has just a few counts. The same CDR3 can be traced to other DNA sequences in this sample. The chain joins TRBV5-1 to TRBJ2-1, with TRBD1 as a possible D gene (5 bases). The CDR3 runs 15 residues. Trimming removed 0 bases from V and 0 bases from J, with 7 bases in between. The germline gives CDR1 SGHRS, CDR2 YFSETQ. CDR3 residues: CASSLGQSSYNEQFF. The CDR3 coding sequence is TGCGCCAGCAGCTTGGGACAGAGCTCCTACAATGAGCAGTTCTTC.

The chain links TRBV29-1 to TRBJ2-4; D might be TRBD2 (5 bases). Between the trimmed V and J ends, which lost 1 base and 11 bases, there was a span of 9 bases. Germline CDR1 and CDR2: SQVTM and ANQGSEA. The CDR3 totals 11 residues. The CDR3 region has the DNA TGCAGCGTTGAAGGAGGGAACCTTCAGTACTTC. Its protein is CSVEGGNLQYF.

V is TRBV2 and J is TRBJ1-1, with TRBD1 as a possible D gene (5 bases). The V end lost 6 bases, the J end lost 0 bases, and 8 bases lay between the germline ends. This CDR3 comprises 13 residues. Germline V lookup: CDR1 SNHLY, CDR2 FYNNEI. CDR3 bases: TGTGCCAGCAGGGGACCGATGAACACTGAAGCTTTCTTT. It is translated as CASRGPMNTEAFF.

V and J are TRBV7-2 and TRBJ1-6, with no clear D. Germline CDR1 reads SGHTA; CDR2 reads FQGNSA. This CDR3 has 14 amino acids. The V and J ends lost 3 bases and 9 bases respectively, with 12 bases between them. The CDR3 region is CASSFHRSPSPLHF. The CDR3 nucleotides read TGTGCCAGCAGCTTCCACCGTTCCCCTTCACCCCTCCACTTT. Looking up the rest from reference TRBV7-2 and TRBJ1-6 gives the full variable domain: GAGVSQSPSNKVTEKGKDVELRCDPISGHTALYWYRQSLGQGLEFLIYFQGNSAPDKSGLPSDRFSAERTGGSVSTLTIQRTQQEDSAVYLCASSFHRSPSPLHFGNGTRLTVT.

The V and J genes are TRBV5-1 and TRBJ1-2; TRBD1 matches 10 bases. Trimming cost V 4 bases and J 6 bases; bases outside gene matches: 12. The CDR3 is 16 residues long. Germline CDR1 is SGHRS and CDR2 is YFSETQ. The CDR3 spells CASSELQSGTGDGYTF. The CDR3 nucleotides are TGCGCCAGCAGCGAGCTTCAATCCGGGACAGGGGATGGCTACACCTTC.

The J gene is TRBJ2-7, the V gene TRBV30, with no clear D. Germline V gene lookup returns CDR1 GTSNPN and CDR2 SVGIG (reference sequence). The CDR3 has 19 amino acids. The V end lost 5 bases, the J end lost 1 base, and 30 bases lay between the germline ends. The CDR3 loop is CAWAEDGRDLARSSYEQYF. Here the CDR3 DNA reads TGTGCCTGGGCCGAAGACGGCAGAGACCTTGCGAGGTCTTCCTACGAGCAGTACTTC.

This clone is a singleton in its sample. This sequence joins TRBV30 and TRBJ1-5; D is undetermined. This CDR3 has 14 amino acids. V lost 0 bases and J lost 7, with 13 bases in between. CDR1 and CDR2 (germline): GTSNPN, SVGIG (reference sequence). The CDR3 DNA is TGTGCCTGGAGTGTACGGGCGGGGATACAGCCCCAGCATTTT. This codes for CAWSVRAGIQPQHF.

V usage is TRBV7-6 and J usage is TRBJ2-1; a possible D gene is TRBD1 (6 bases). The length of the CDR3 is 12 residues. Per the germline V gene, CDR1 is SGHVS and CDR2 is FNYEAQ. The V and J ends lost 3 bases and 9 bases respectively, with 9 bases between them. The DNA for the CDR3 is TGTGCCAGCAGCTTTCAGGGGAGTGAGCAGTTCTTC. Amino acids: CASSFQGSEQFF.

This clone was seen only a few times. The chain links TRBV9 to TRBJ2-5; weak D call: TRBD2 (6 bases). The CDR3 consists of 15 residues. CDR1 is SGDLS and CDR2 is YYNGEE in the germline V gene. V lost 2 bases and J lost 2, with 13 bases in between. CDR3 in amino acids: CASSVRDSYQETQYF. Written as DNA, the CDR3 is TGTGCCAGCAGCGTCCGGGACTCGTATCAAGAGACCCAGTACTTC.

In this sample, this clone turned up many times. The V gene is TRBV29-1, the J gene TRBJ2-7; 13 bases line up with TRBD2. Trimming removed 5 bases from V and 6 bases from J; junction bases left unmatched: 4. Germline V gene sequence: CDR1 SQVTM, CDR2 ANQGSEA. This CDR3 spans 13 amino acids. In nucleotides, the CDR3 is TGCAGCGTTACTAGCGGGGGGGCAAGCGAGCAGTACTTC. Translation gives CSVTSGGASEQYF.

The chain couples TRBV15 to TRBJ2-6, with D unclear. Germline CDR1 LNHNV, CDR2 YYDKDF (reference sequence). The CDR3 length is 15 residues. Trimming took off 5 bases at V and 0 bases at J, with 8 bases between the two ends. The CDR3 coding sequence is TGTGCCACCAGCGCTAGGGTCTCTGGGGCCAACGTCCTGACTTTC. It encodes CATSARVSGANVLTF.